These T cell receptor beta chains were read from a single sample in a study of T cells in Graves' hyperthyroidism and ophthalmopathy. MiXCR was run by TCRdb on the multiplex PCR reads, yielding one entry per CDR3 protein. The repertoire includes hundreds of thousands of distinct CDR3 sequences, more than 45% of them detected once, and about 7.9% sits in the top ten. Sequences were obtained from peripheral blood or thyroid tissue (not recorded which). The origin of the receptors is a woman aged 18-29 years with Graves' hyperthyroidism. The CDR3 runs from the conserved cysteine through the conserved F or W. The D gene is left open where the match is weak. Clone size, where shown, is once, few, many, or a class for clones that have expanded.

clone_size j_call d_call v_call cdr3_aa cdr3_nt
many TRBJ2-5 NA TRBV7-6 CASSMLQAKETQYF TGTGCCAGCAGCATGTTACAGGCAAAAGAGACCCAGTACTTC
NA TRBJ2-7 TRBD1 TRBV6-1 CASSVGTASYEQHF TGTGCCAGTAGTGTCGGGACAGCCTCCTACGAGCAGCACTTC
many TRBJ1-1 NA TRBV12-3/TRBV12-4 CASSWGHGAFF TGTGCCAGCAGTTGGGGACATGGGGCTTTCTTT
many TRBJ1-4 TRBD1 TRBV12-3/TRBV12-4 CASSWTGRGEKLFF TGTGCCAGCAGTTGGACAGGGCGGGGTGAAAAACTGTTTTTT
NA TRBJ1-1 TRBD1 TRBV7-9 CASRPQGFAEAFF TGTGCCAGCAGGCCACAGGGGTTCGCTGAAGCTTTCTTT
many TRBJ2-7 NA TRBV7-7 CASSFSPSHEQYF TGTGCTAGCAGCTTTAGCCCCTCTCACGAGCAGTACTTC
few TRBJ1-6 NA TRBV10-3 CASSYSSTYSPLHF TGTGCCAGCAGTTACTCTAGCACGTATTCACCCCTCCACTTT
NA TRBJ2-5 NA TRBV10-3 CASKDRRGHPVETQYF TGTGCCAGCAAGGACCGCAGGGGCCACCCGGTAGAGACCCAGTACTTC
NA TRBJ2-7 TRBD2 TRBV7-9 CASSSRTSVNYEQYF TGTGCCAGCAGCTCTCGGACTAGCGTGAACTACGAGCAGTACTTC
NA TRBJ2-7 NA TRBV11-2 CASSPLPGSKGEQYF TGTGCCAGCAGCCCCCTCCCAGGGAGCAAAGGCGAGCAGTACTTC
NA TRBJ2-6 NA TRBV25-1 CASVGGPGANVLTF TGTGCCAGCGTAGGGGGGCCTGGGGCCAACGTCCTGACTTTC
NA TRBJ2-7 TRBD2 TRBV14 CASSTLRGDEQYF TGTGCCAGTTCCACCTTGCGGGGGGACGAGCAGTACTTC
many TRBJ1-2 NA TRBV29-1 CSVEWGGYGYTF TGCAGCGTTGAATGGGGGGGCTATGGCTACACCTTC
NA TRBJ2-5 TRBD1 TRBV15 CATSNHGTGETQYF TGTGCCACCAGCAATCACGGGACAGGGGAGACCCAGTACTTC
NA TRBJ1-5 TRBD1 TRBV2 CASTPGAGGGQPQHF TGTGCCAGCACCCCGGGGGCAGGGGGAGGTCAGCCCCAGCATTTT
NA TRBJ1-3 NA TRBV5-4 CASSLADSGSGNTIYF TGTGCCAGCAGCTTGGCCGACAGCGGCTCTGGAAACACCATATATTTT
few TRBJ2-7 NA TRBV20-1 CSVPRNSYEQYF TGCAGTGTCCCCAGAAACTCCTACGAGCAGTACTTC
few TRBJ2-2 NA TRBV7-2 CASSNGVEGELFF TGTGCCAGCAGCAATGGGGTAGAAGGGGAGCTGTTTTTT
NA TRBJ2-7 NA TRBV7-9 CASSFPNEQYF TGTGCCAGCAGCTTTCCGAATGAGCAGTACTTC
few TRBJ1-4 NA TRBV2 CASRTGMEKLFF TGTGCCAGCAGAACAGGGATGGAAAAACTGTTTTTT
NA TRBJ2-5 TRBD2 TRBV19 CASSPSGLFWETQYF TGTGCCAGTAGTCCTTCGGGACTATTTTGGGAGACCCAGTACTTC
NA TRBJ1-5 NA TRBV29-1 CSFDGFNQPQHF TGCAGCTTTGACGGGTTCAATCAGCCCCAGCATTTT
NA TRBJ1-6 TRBD1 TRBV2 CASSGPGTVNSPLHF TGTGCCAGCAGTGGTCCCGGGACAGTTAATTCACCCCTCCACTTT
many TRBJ1-1 NA TRBV5-1 CASSQDWNTEAFF TGCGCCAGCAGCCAAGACTGGAACACTGAAGCTTTCTTT
few TRBJ2-5 TRBD2 TRBV5-1 CASSFGGLAGGETQYF TGCGCCAGCAGCTTCGGGGGACTAGCGGGAGGAGAGACCCAGTACTTC
many TRBJ2-5 TRBD2 TRBV7-7 CASSLMAGGPQETQYF TGTGCTAGCAGCTTAATGGCGGGAGGGCCGCAAGAGACCCAGTACTTC
many TRBJ2-7 NA TRBV7-9 CASSLVSDEQYF TGTGCCAGCAGCTTAGTTTCAGACGAGCAGTACTTC
many TRBJ1-1 TRBD1 TRBV10-1 CASSPDRVRAFF TGCGCCAGCAGCCCCGACAGGGTTAGAGCTTTCTTT
many TRBJ1-2 TRBD1 TRBV7-3 CASSSTGSYGYTF TGTGCCAGCAGCTCGACAGGGAGCTATGGCTACACCTTC
once TRBJ2-7 TRBD1 TRBV19 CSVGGRQGADEQYF TGCAGCGTCGGAGGTCGACAGGGGGCCGACGAGCAGTACTTC
many TRBJ1-1 NA TRBV7-8 CASSLGKVDTEAFF TGTGCCAGCAGCTTAGGCAAAGTGGACACTGAAGCTTTCTTT